The TCR beta chain under discussion was sequenced for a study of cytomegalovirus exposure and HLA in healthy donors. The data were produced by immunoSEQ multiplex PCR, yet TCRdb's version contains in-frame clones alone and is incomplete. The sample lists some 170,000 clones, about 86% occurring once. The CDR3 totals 12 residues. From germline, CDR1 is ENHRY and CDR2 SYGVKD. Trimming pared 3 bases from V and 9 bases from J, leaving 9 bases between. General study findings and limits: TCR beta chains numbering under 200 were designated cytomegalovirus-associated.

As for this clone: Its antigen is currently unknown.

Separate from the approximately 670-subject first cohort, the 120-subject validation cohort was the one that the donors belonged to. Specimen: PBMCs. This chain connects TRBV10-3 to TRBJ1-5; no definite D call. The receptor comes from a woman aged 30 to 39 in good health and CMV-seronegative. The CDR3 protein is CAISDFSGPQHF. CDR3 nucleotide sequence: TGTGCCATCAGTGATTTTTCGGGGCCCCAGCATTTT.